Listed here are 24 T cell receptor beta chains from one sample, sequenced in a study of cytomegalovirus exposure and HLA in healthy donors. The PCR was carried out with 60 Vbeta primers and 13 Jbeta primers. Libraries were prepared by immunoSEQ multiplex PCR; TCRdb keeps only in-frame clonotypes and omits some of them. The sample has about 43,000 clones, about half seen once. Sequenced input: PBMCs. Receptors were obtained from a man aged 60 to 69 in good health and CMV-seronegative.

The chain combines TRBV29-1 with TRBJ1-2; possible D gene TRBD1, 5 bases. Germline V gives CDR1 SQVTM, CDR2 ANQGSEA. CDR3 length: 18 residues. The germline V and J ends were trimmed by 1 base and 0 bases, with 21 bases remaining between them. The CDR3 nucleotides read TGCAGCGTTGAAGGAGGCGGGGGAAGGGGCTACCCTAACTATGGCTACACCTTC. It codes for CSVEGGGGRGYPNYGYTF.

A few counts support this clone. CDR3 in DNA: TGTGCCAGCAGTCAGCTAGGCCAAGTCACGGGAAATGAGCAGTTCTTC. Its protein product is CASSQLGQVTGNEQFF. The chain couples TRBV5-4 to TRBJ2-1; TRBD2 might be the D (5 bases). Germline V gene lookup returns CDR1 SGHNT and CDR2 YYREEE (reference sequence). The V gene lost 5 bases and the J gene lost 7 bases, with 22 bases spanning the gap. CDR3 length equals 16 residues.

This clone was picked up a small number of times. This chain joins TRBV11-2 and TRBJ2-1, with unresolved D. V was shortened by 8 bases and J by 0 bases, with 14 bases between the two germline ends. Germline CDR1 and CDR2: SGHAT and FQNNGV. The CDR3 extends over 15 amino acids. The CDR3 loop is CASQGIRSSYNEQFF. Written as DNA, the CDR3 is TGTGCCAGCCAAGGAATAAGGAGCTCCTACAATGAGCAGTTCTTC.

This clone appeared once. The gene calls are TRBV7-2 and TRBJ1-5; D gene unclear. This CDR3 has 15 residues. Germline-derived CDR1 and CDR2 are SGHTA and FQGNSA. Trimming pared 1 base from V and 7 bases from J, leaving 14 bases between. This CDR3 is CASSLVPGFEQPQHF. The CDR3 DNA reads as TGTGCCAGCAGCTTAGTACCGGGGTTCGAACAGCCCCAGCATTTT.

This clone occurred a few times. J is TRBJ2-1 and V is TRBV6-5, with a possible D match to TRBD1 (6 bases). Germline-derived CDR1 and CDR2 are MNHEY and SVGAGI. This CDR3 is built from 15 residues. Between the trimmed V and J ends, which lost 9 bases and 7 bases, there was a span of 22 bases. CDR3 bases: TGTGCCAGTTCTCTTACAGGGACCCTAACAAATGAGCAGTTCTTC. Its translation is CASSLTGTLTNEQFF.

The chain links TRBV7-9 to TRBJ1-4, with D unresolved. Germline assignment: CDR1 SEHNR and CDR2 FQNEAQ (reference sequence). The length of the CDR3 is 14 residues. V gave up 3 bases and J gave up 0 bases, with 5 bases separating them. CDR3: CASSLSPTNEKLFF. The CDR3 DNA sequence: TGTGCCAGCAGCTTGAGTCCAACTAATGAAAAACTGTTTTTT.

The gene calls are TRBV29-1 and TRBJ2-5, with 7 bases aligning to TRBD1. The CDR3 length is 14 residues. CDR1 and CDR2 (germline): SQVTM, ANQGSEA. Trimming cost V 1 base and J 4 bases; bases outside gene matches: 6. The CDR3 protein is CSVEGDSLRETQYF. The CDR3 DNA reads TGCAGCGTTGAAGGGGACAGCTTGCGAGAGACCCAGTACTTC.

The chain employs TRBV7-2 and TRBJ2-5; weak D call: TRBD1 (6 bases). Germline CDR1 SGHTA, CDR2 FQGNSA. The CDR3 spans 14 residues. The V end lost 4 bases, the J end lost 5 bases, and 14 bases lay between the germline ends. This CDR3 reads CASSSPGGRETQYF. CDR3 coding DNA: TGTGCCAGCAGCTCCCCTGGGGGCCGGGAGACCCAGTACTTC.

J is TRBJ1-2 and V is TRBV10-3; D remains unclear. Germline CDR1 and CDR2: ENHRY and SYGVKD. V was clipped by 0 bases and J by 6 bases, with 8 bases between them. The CDR3 length is 13 residues. CDR3 amino acids: CAISESKENGYTF. CDR3 sequence (DNA): TGTGCCATCAGTGAGTCGAAGGAGAATGGCTACACCTTC.

The chain links TRBV30 to TRBJ1-1; D not certain. The germline V gene encodes CDR1 GTSNPN and CDR2 SVGIG (reference sequence). V lost 4 bases and J lost 10, with 22 bases in between. The CDR3 loop spans 14 amino acids. DNA for the CDR3: TGTGCCTGGATCCTCCCGGGGTCTACCACGGGAGCTTTCTTT. Its translation is CAWILPGSTTGAFF.

Comments on this clone: At one end, the junction sequence differs from germline, possibly due to a read error. The rearrangement uses TRBV2 and TRBJ1-1; TRBD1 matches 7 bases. The germline V gene has CDR1 SNHLY and CDR2 FYNNEI. The CDR3 spans 14 residues. The CDR3 bases are TGTGCCAGCAATGAATGGGACAGGAACACTGAAGCTTTCTTT. Protein: CASNEWDRNTEAFF.

The chain recombines TRBV5-4 with TRBJ1-2, with D possibly being TRBD1 (5 bases). Per the germline V gene, CDR1 is SGHNT and CDR2 is YYREEE (reference sequence). This CDR3 spans 15 amino acids. Trimming removed 2 bases at V and 5 bases at J, with 16 bases between. The CDR3 nucleotides read TGTGCCAGCAGCTTACAAAATTTGGACAAGTATGGCTACACCTTC. Translated, it gives CASSLQNLDKYGYTF.

The chain carries TRBV7-2 and TRBJ1-5; 11 bases line up with TRBD1. Losses at the gene ends were 5 bases for V and 10 bases for J; bases not matched to a gene: 10. Looked up from germline, CDR1 is SGHTA and CDR2 is FQGNSA. CDR3 length: 15 residues. The CDR3 coding sequence is TGTGCCAGCAGCGCCGGGACAGGGGGTCAAGGACCCCAGCATTTT. It translates to CASSAGTGGQGPQHF.

V is TRBV29-1 and J is TRBJ2-1; D perhaps matches TRBD1 (6 bases). This CDR3 contains 12 residues. Trimming stripped 5 bases from V and 4 bases from J, with 9 bases between. Per the germline V gene, CDR1 is SQVTM and CDR2 is ANQGSEA. CDR3: CSVRTAYNEQFF. The CDR3 DNA is TGCAGCGTTAGGACAGCTTACAATGAGCAGTTCTTC.

The V call is TRBV29-1, the J call TRBJ2-5; the D gene is possibly TRBD2 (8 bases). The DNA end favors TRBJ2-7, so the J call may be wrong. The germline V gene has CDR1 SQVTM and CDR2 ANQGSEA. The CDR3 is made up of 15 amino acids. CDR3 region: CSVEGGGTANYEQYF. CDR3 in DNA: TGCAGCGTTGAAGGCGGGGGGACAGCTAACTACGAGCAGTACTTC.

The chain employs TRBV2 and TRBJ1-4; D ambiguous. The CDR3 consists of 13 residues. The V end lost 7 bases, the J end lost 8 bases, and 14 bases lay between the germline ends. The germline V gene encodes CDR1 SNHLY and CDR2 FYNNEI. The CDR3 loop is CASKDGNSEKLFF. The CDR3 coding sequence is TGTGCCAGCAAGGACGGGAACTCGGAAAAACTGTTTTTT.

The chain carries TRBV5-1 and TRBJ2-3; tentative D call: TRBD2 (5 bases). In germline, CDR1 is SGHRS, CDR2 YFSETQ. This CDR3 region has 14 residues. V lost 4 bases and J 2 bases, leaving 11 bases between the germline ends. In DNA, the CDR3 is TGCGCCAGCAGCAAAGCGGAAAACACAGATACGCAGTATTTT. This gives the protein CASSKAENTDTQYF.

This clone was found a few times. V and J are TRBV5-5 and TRBJ2-7; a weak D match, TRBD2 (6 bases). The ends were cut back, 3 bases at V and 1 base at J, with 8 bases in the middle. The CDR3 sequence is 13 residues long. Germline CDR1 SGHKS, CDR2 YYEKEE (reference sequence). The CDR3 coding sequence is TGTGCCAGCAGCTCGGGACTTTCCTACGAGCAGTACTTC. Its translation is CASSSGLSYEQYF.

This clone was seen a few times. The J gene is TRBJ2-1, the V gene TRBV5-1; D is undetermined. The CDR3 extends over 12 amino acids. Germline assignment: CDR1 SGHRS and CDR2 YFSETQ. Trimming removed 1 base from V and 6 bases from J, with 5 bases in between. CDR3 sequence (DNA): TGCGCCAGCAGCTTGACTTTCAATGAGCAGTTCTTC. This encodes CASSLTFNEQFF.

The V gene is TRBV4-2, the J gene TRBJ2-3; 7 bases fit TRBD2. Per germline, CDR1 LGHNA and CDR2 YNFKEQ. This CDR3 spans 16 amino acids. V was pared by 1 base and J by 0 bases, with 4 bases of the junction left unmatched. CDR3 bases: TGTGCCAGCAGCCAAGGTGGTAGCGGGAGCACAGATACGCAGTATTTT. Protein sequence: CASSQGGSGSTDTQYF.

This clone has more than one count but fewer than ten. The same CDR3 also results from other DNA sequences found in this sample. This chain joins TRBV6-5 and TRBJ2-7; 7 bases are shared with TRBD1. Germline trimming cut 6 bases from V and 2 bases from J; bases unmatched to any gene: 7. The CDR3 loop spans 14 amino acids. Germline V gene sequence: CDR1 MNHEY, CDR2 SVGAGI. DNA for the CDR3: TGTGCCAGCAGCCCCCGACAGGGCCCCTACGAGCAGTACTTC. Its protein is CASSPRQGPYEQYF.

In its sample, this clone was seen once. The chain joins TRBV9 to TRBJ2-2; 10 bases are a match to TRBD2. The CDR3 totals 16 residues. The germline gives CDR1 SGDLS, CDR2 YYNGEE. The V segment lost 0 bases and the J segment 4 bases; nucleotides outside the gene matches: 3. The CDR3 here is CASSVGLAGVTGELFF. The CDR3 bases are TGTGCCAGCAGCGTAGGGCTAGCGGGAGTCACCGGGGAGCTGTTTTTT.

The chain links TRBV9 to TRBJ2-5, with 10 bases that match TRBD1. Germline V gene data show CDR1 as SGDLS and CDR2 as YYNGEE. With 4 bases clipped from V and 5 bases from J, the junction kept 8 bases outside the gene matches. The length of the CDR3 is 15 residues. This chain's CDR3 is CASSTRQGAEETQYF. The DNA for the CDR3 is TGTGCCAGCAGCACTCGACAGGGGGCGGAGGAGACCCAGTACTTC.

This clone came up a few times. The chain joins TRBV15 to TRBJ1-1, with a tentative D call TRBD1 (5 bases). Germline CDR1 LNHNV, CDR2 YYDKDF (reference sequence). V dropped 1 base and J dropped 1 base, with 13 bases sitting between them. The CDR3 sequence is 16 residues long. The CDR3 region has the DNA TGTGCCACCAGCAGAGGTACAGGTACAAGGAACACTGAAGCTTTCTTT. Its translation is CATSRGTGTRNTEAFF.